The 4 T cell receptor beta chains below were found in one sample sequenced in a study of Graves' ophthalmopathy and Graves' hyperthyroidism. Transcripts of RNA were the source for amplifying TCR beta CDR3 regions. In the first round, RT-PCR was carried out with HTBI primers, and a multiplex PCR formed the second round. TCRdb re-called the multiplex PCR reads with MiXCR, one entry per CDR3 protein. The sample includes fewer than 650,000 distinct CDR3 sequences, 22% of them seen just once. The sample comprised peripheral blood. These receptors were taken from a woman aged 18-30 years with stable Graves' hyperthyroidism. Some clones in this sample may be carry-over from other donors' samples.

Ten or more counts support this clonotype. The rearrangement joins TRBV12-3 or TRBV12-4 to TRBJ1-2; 11 nucleotides match TRBD1. The V gene end was trimmed by 2 bases and the J gene end by 5 bases; junction bases not matched to a gene: 7. This CDR3 contains 16 residues. The CDR3 nucleotides are TGTGCCAGCAGTTTAAGTGGACAGGGGGCGTGGTATGGCTACACCTTC. It codes for CASSLSGQGAWYGYTF.

This clonotype was picked up many times. J is TRBJ1-2 and V is TRBV6-5; no definite D call. This CDR3 region has 15 residues. Trimming pared 0 bases from V and 2 bases from J, leaving 10 bases between. CDR1 is MNHEY, CDR2 SVGAGI, per germline. For the CDR3, the DNA is TGTGCCAGCAGTTACTCGTCAGACTGGAACTATGGCTACACCTTC. It translates to CASSYSSDWNYGYTF.

This clonotype was counted many times. V usage is TRBV6-5 and J usage is TRBJ2-7, with a weak D call TRBD1 (5 bases). From germline, CDR1 is MNHEY and CDR2 SVGAGI. Trimming removed 7 bases at V and 3 bases at J, with 7 bases between. This CDR3 has 11 amino acids. The CDR3 coding sequence is TGTGCCAGCAAGGGGCTCTACGAGCAGTACTTC. Translation gives CASKGLYEQYF.

This chain joins TRBV6-1 and TRBJ1-2, with TRBD1 matching 8 bases. V dropped 7 bases and J dropped 6; count of bases not matched to a gene: 7. This CDR3 is built from 13 residues. CDR1 MNHNS and CDR2 SASEGT come from the germline V gene. The CDR3 DNA reads TGTGCCAGCACCACCGGGACAGGAGATGGCTACACCTTC. Translation: CASTTGTGDGYTF.